The next 8 T cell receptor beta chains were all read from a single sample in a study of early T cells in non-severe SARS-CoV-2 infection. TCRdb independently ran MiXCR on the 5' RACE reads; one entry per CDR3 protein. The sample yields around 99,000 distinct CDR3 sequences, 8.5% to 14% seen once. The sample consisted of whole blood. These receptors all come from an adult who was a healthcare worker with PCR-confirmed SARS-CoV-2 infection or an uninfected control (not recorded which).

Many counts were recorded for this clonotype. The gene calls are TRBV6-6 and TRBJ2-7; D uncertain. Germline V gene data show CDR1 as MNHNY and CDR2 as SVGAGI (reference sequence). CDR3 length: 14 amino acids. The V end was cut by 6 bases, the J end by 6 bases, with 18 bases between. This CDR3 is CASSSPLRAPEQYF. CDR3 DNA: TGTGCCAGCAGCTCCCCCCTACGGGCCCCCGAGCAGTACTTC.

The sample holds a few counts of this clonotype. J is TRBJ2-7 and V is TRBV27; 8 bases map to TRBD2. This CDR3 contains 14 residues. Germline loops: CDR1 MNHEY, CDR2 SMNVEV (reference sequence). V was pared by 4 bases and J by 2 bases, with 4 bases of the junction left unmatched. The CDR3 is CASSSAGGTYEQYF. The CDR3 bases are TGTGCCAGCAGTTCGGCGGGAGGAACCTACGAGCAGTACTTC.

The chain is built from TRBV18 and TRBJ1-1; D is unclear. This CDR3 is built from 13 residues. V lost 2 bases, J lost 2 bases, and 6 bases lay in between. CDR1 KGHSH and CDR2 LQKENI come from the germline V gene. The CDR3 nucleotides read TGTGCCAGCTCACCAGGGCCTAACACTGAAGCTTTCTTT. Translated: CASSPGPNTEAFF.

V usage is TRBV4-2 and J usage is TRBJ2-7, with unresolved D. V was pared by 1 base and J by 3 bases, with 13 bases between. The CDR3 has 15 amino acids. Per germline, CDR1 LGHNA and CDR2 YNFKEQ. CDR3: CASSQALGRVYEQYF. In DNA, the CDR3 is TGTGCCAGCAGCCAAGCTCTCGGCCGAGTCTACGAGCAGTACTTC.

The table lists this clonotype with many counts. This chain connects TRBV7-2 to TRBJ1-6; 7 bases fit TRBD1. The CDR3 loop spans 15 amino acids. CDR1 and CDR2 (germline): SGHTA, FQGNSA. The V and J ends lost 3 bases and 10 bases, in that order; junction bases with no gene match: 9. The CDR3 is CASSFRQGGGSPLHF. CDR3 in DNA: TGTGCCAGCAGCTTCCGACAGGGCGGAGGGTCACCCCTCCACTTT.

The chain couples TRBV3-1 to TRBJ2-3; D not resolved. V lost 4 bases and J lost 5, with 10 bases in between. Per germline, CDR1 LGHDT and CDR2 YNNKEL (reference sequence). The CDR3 sequence is 13 residues long. CDR3 sequence reads: CASSRTPKDTQYF. The CDR3 nucleotides are TGTGCCAGCAGCCGGACGCCGAAAGATACGCAGTATTTT.

The gene calls are TRBV9 and TRBJ2-3; D gene unclear. Germline CDR1 and CDR2: SGDLS and YYNGEE. The CDR3 has 16 amino acids. The V gene lost 2 bases and the J gene lost 0 bases, with 13 bases spanning the gap. This CDR3 reads CASSVLQSSSTDTQYF. In DNA, the CDR3 is TGTGCCAGCAGCGTGTTACAATCCTCGAGCACAGATACGCAGTATTTT.

This clonotype was seen many times. The genes are TRBV5-1 and TRBJ2-3, with a possible D match to TRBD2 (6 bases). Germline values: CDR1 SGHRS, CDR2 YFSETQ. The CDR3 totals 14 residues. V was pared by 0 bases and J by 2 bases, with 7 bases between. The CDR3 bases are TGCGCCAGCAGCTTGGGGGAGGACACAGATACGCAGTATTTT. It yields the protein CASSLGEDTDTQYF.